There are a few counts of the clone carrying this T cell receptor beta chain. Its antigen is not identified. This CDR3 has 15 residues. Trimming took off 6 bases at V and 4 bases at J, with 15 bases between the two ends. These data are taken from a study of T-cell memory formation after mild COVID-19. Looking at the study overall: The TCR clusters were mostly specific to one donor. Study results and caveats: CD4+ contracting clones were mainly CM and EM; CD8+ ones, EMRA.

TCRdb reanalysed the 5' RACE reads using MiXCR and keeps one entry per CDR3 protein. This sample has about 340,000 distinct CDR3 sequences, with over 10% found just once. This receptor was obtained from a man younger than 35 who had mild COVID-19 (a few samples of this study predate the infection). Cell type and time point are not known. The V and J genes are TRBV12-3 or TRBV12-4 and TRBJ1-4; possibly TRBD1 for D (6 bases). The specimen was PBMCs or a T cell subset sorted from them (not recorded which). CDR3: CASSLGTPFNEKLFF. The CDR3 DNA reads as TGTGCCAGCAGCCTCGGGACACCTTTTAATGAAAAACTGTTTTTT.